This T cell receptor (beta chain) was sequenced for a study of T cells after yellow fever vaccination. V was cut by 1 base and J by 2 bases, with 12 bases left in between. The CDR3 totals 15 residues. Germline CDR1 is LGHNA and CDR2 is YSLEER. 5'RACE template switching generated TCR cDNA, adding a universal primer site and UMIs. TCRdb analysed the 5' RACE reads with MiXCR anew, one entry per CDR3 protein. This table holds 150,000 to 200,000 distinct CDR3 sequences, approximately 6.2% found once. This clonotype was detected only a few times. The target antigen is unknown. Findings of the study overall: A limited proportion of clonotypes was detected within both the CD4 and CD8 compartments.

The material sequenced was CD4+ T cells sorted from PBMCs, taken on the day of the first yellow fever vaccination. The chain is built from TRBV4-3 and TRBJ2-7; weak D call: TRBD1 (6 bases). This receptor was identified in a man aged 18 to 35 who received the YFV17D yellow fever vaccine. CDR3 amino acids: CASSQGGTPTYEQYF. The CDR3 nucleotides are TGCGCCAGCAGCCAAGGTGGGACACCGACCTACGAGCAGTACTTC.